The 21 T cell receptor beta chains presented below share a single source sample, sequenced in a study of OX40 agonist ivuxolimab in advanced cancers. Preparation of the library involved the immunoSEQ multiplex PCR assay. TCRdb re-hosts the immuneACCESS table, in-frame sequences only. Its copies lack some clones; in the studies checked, an unresolved V gene accounts for under half of them, and the cause for the rest is not known. The sample table shows over 65,000 clones, and almost 85% are seen once. The biggest ten clones account for 4.5% to 6% of the sample. Here the sequenced sample was CD4+ or CD8+ T cells sorted from blood, taken in a trial of the OX40 agonist ivuxolimab. The receptor source for this set is an adult with an advanced solid tumor such as melanoma, head and neck, liver or kidney cancer.

The V and J genes are TRBV19 and TRBJ2-1; 8 positions match TRBD1. Germline CDR1 reads LNHDA; CDR2 reads SQIVND (reference sequence). The CDR3 loop spans 14 amino acids. Unmatched junction bases numbered 9, after V lost 6 bases and J lost 8 bases. CDR3: CASRAGQGRDEQFF. The CDR3 DNA sequence: TGTGCCAGTAGGGCAGGACAGGGTCGGGATGAGCAGTTCTTC.

This rearrangement joins TRBV27 to TRBJ2-5; D not resolved. The ends were cut back, 3 bases at V and 3 bases at J, with 8 bases in the middle. The CDR3 is made up of 13 amino acids. CDR1 is MNHEY, CDR2 SMNVEV, per germline (reference sequence). The CDR3 spells CASSFHSEETQYF. In DNA, the CDR3 is TGTGCCAGCAGTTTCCACAGTGAAGAGACCCAGTACTTC.

The rearrangement links TRBV5-1 to TRBJ2-5; D gene unclear. Between the trimmed V and J ends, which lost 0 bases and 4 bases, there was a span of 10 bases. Germline assignment: CDR1 SGHRS and CDR2 YFSETQ. This CDR3 has 14 amino acids. CDR3 amino acids: CASSLAGSLETQYF. The CDR3 nucleotides read TGCGCCAGCAGCTTGGCAGGCAGTTTAGAGACCCAGTACTTC.

The rearrangement links TRBV6-6 to TRBJ2-6; 7 bases fit TRBD1. The V segment lost 6 bases and the J segment 2 bases; nucleotides outside the gene matches: 7. Germline CDR1 is MNHNY and CDR2 is SVGAGI (reference sequence). This CDR3 is built from 16 residues. The CDR3 nucleotides read TGTGCCAGCAGACAAGACAGGGTGACTGGGGCCAACGTCCTGACTTTC. This codes for CASRQDRVTGANVLTF.

This chain uses TRBV6-5 with TRBJ2-7; D uncertain. V lost 6 bases and J lost 3, with 6 bases in between. Germline CDR1 reads MNHEY; CDR2 reads SVGAGI. This CDR3 spans 11 amino acids. The CDR3 coding sequence is TGTGCCAGCAGCCGAAGCTACGAGCAGTACTTC. Translation gives CASSRSYEQYF.

As DNA, the CDR3 is TGTGCCAGCAGGTCCGGGACAGTCAACACTGAAGCTTTCTTT. Translation gives CASRSGTVNTEAFF. The chain has TRBV6-5 and TRBJ1-1; 7 bases fit TRBD1. The CDR3 is 14 amino acids. Germline lookup yields CDR1 MNHEY and CDR2 SVGAGI. V gave up 6 bases and J gave up 2 bases; unmatched junction bases: 6.

This chain connects TRBV27 to TRBJ1-2; 8 nucleotides agree with TRBD1. Germline V lookup: CDR1 MNHEY, CDR2 SMNVEV (reference sequence). This CDR3 is built from 15 residues. With 11 bases clipped from V and 7 bases from J, the junction kept 18 bases outside the gene matches. The CDR3 region is CAHQVPDRGSFGYTF. In DNA, the CDR3 is TGTGCCCATCAGGTCCCCGACAGGGGTTCCTTTGGCTACACCTTC.

This clone was recorded a few times. A much larger clonotype is one base distant, so this may be a read error. Other DNA sequences within the sample encode an identical CDR3. This chain links TRBV4-3 with TRBJ2-5; the D gene is possibly TRBD2 (7 bases). Trimming removed 0 bases from V and 5 bases from J, with 16 bases in between. Germline loops: CDR1 LGHNA, CDR2 YSLEER. The length of the CDR3 is 16 residues. CDR3 amino acids: CASSQDRGRGGETQYF. In DNA, the CDR3 is TGCGCCAGCAGCCAAGATCGAGGGAGGGGGGGGGAGACCCAGTACTTC.

The genes are TRBV20-1 and TRBJ2-3; D ambiguous. The CDR3 has 11 amino acids. CDR1 and CDR2 (germline): DFQATT, SNEGSKA (reference sequence). This chain's CDR3 is CSPRVADTQYF. The CDR3 DNA reads as TGCAGCCCTAGGGTCGCAGATACGCAGTATTTT.

The genes are TRBV28 and TRBJ2-3; D gene ambiguous. CDR1 is MDHEN and CDR2 is SYDVKM in the germline V gene. The CDR3 is 14 amino acids. Trimming removed 0 bases from V and 0 bases from J, with 4 bases in between. The CDR3 region is CASSLWGSTDTQYF. The CDR3 coding sequence is TGTGCCAGCAGTTTATGGGGGAGCACAGATACGCAGTATTTT. The variable domain in full, with the rest retrieved from reference TRBV28 and TRBJ2-3, is DVKVTQSSRYLVKRTGEKVFLECVQDMDHENMFWYRQDPGLGLRLIYFSYDVKMKEKGDIPEGYSVSREKKERFSLILESASTNQTSMYLCASSLWGSTDTQYFGPGTRLTVL.

The CDR3 DNA reads as TGTGCCAGCAGCTTTCGGACAGGGGGTGAAAAACTGTTTTTT. Translating it yields CASSFRTGGEKLFF. This chain joins TRBV13 and TRBJ1-4, with 10 bases lining up with TRBD1. Per germline, CDR1 PRHDT and CDR2 FYEKMQ (reference sequence). The CDR3 loop spans 14 amino acids. Trimming removed 3 bases from V and 7 bases from J; junction bases left unmatched: 2. The full variable domain, completed using reference TRBV13 and TRBJ1-4, is AAGVIQSPRHLIKEKRETATLKCYPIPRHDTVYWYQQGPGQDPQFLISFYEKMQSDKGSIPDRFSAQQFSDYHSELNMSSLELGDSALYFCASSFRTGGEKLFFGSGTQLSVL.

The chain employs TRBV25-1 and TRBJ1-2; 7 bases fit TRBD1. The V segment lost 8 bases and the J segment 6 bases; nucleotides outside the gene matches: 18. The CDR3 loop spans 16 amino acids. Germline CDR1 MGHDK, CDR2 SYGVNS. The CDR3 sequence: CASGPQGEVSGDGYTF. The CDR3, as DNA: TGTGCCAGCGGCCCCCAGGGGGAAGTTAGTGGGGATGGCTACACCTTC.

The chain employs TRBV2 and TRBJ2-1; 13 bases agree with TRBD2. Germline CDR1 is SNHLY and CDR2 is FYNNEI. CDR3 length: 15 amino acids. V lost 6 bases, J lost 9 bases, and 8 bases stayed unmatched. CDR3 protein: CASRLLAGGPGEQFF. The CDR3 DNA follows: TGTGCCAGCAGGTTACTAGCGGGAGGGCCAGGTGAGCAGTTCTTC.

This rearrangement joins TRBV5-5 to TRBJ2-5, with D tentatively TRBD1 or TRBD2 (6 bases each). With 1 base removed from V and 0 bases from J, the gap between germline ends came to 10 bases. The CDR3 covers 15 residues. Germline CDR1 and CDR2: SGHKS and YYEKEE (reference sequence). The CDR3 loop reads CASSLWGDNQETQYF. For the CDR3, the DNA is TGTGCCAGCAGCTTGTGGGGGGACAACCAAGAGACCCAGTACTTC.

CDR3 nucleotides: TGTGCCAGCAGTTTCCCTTCAGGGACAGATACGCAGTATTTT. The encoded protein is CASSFPSGTDTQYF. The V and J genes are TRBV28 and TRBJ2-3; D is perhaps TRBD1 (5 bases). The CDR3 runs 14 residues. V was shortened by 3 bases and J by 3 bases, with 10 bases between the two germline ends. The germline CDR1 and CDR2 sequences are MDHEN and SYDVKM.

V and J are TRBV28 and TRBJ2-3; 16 bases line up with TRBD2. CDR3 length: 18 amino acids. The J segment lost 3 bases and the V segment lost 4 bases, leaving 7 bases of the junction unmatched. Germline CDR1 reads MDHEN; CDR2 reads SYDVKM. CDR3 protein: CASSSGTSGRALTDTQYF. The CDR3 DNA follows: TGTGCCAGCAGTTCCGGGACTAGCGGGAGGGCCTTAACAGATACGCAGTATTTT.

In this sample, this clone turned up a few times. The rearrangement uses TRBV30 and TRBJ1-5; D is uncertain. Germline-derived CDR1 and CDR2 are GTSNPN and SVGIG (reference sequence). The ends were cut back, 0 bases at V and 7 bases at J, with 10 bases in the middle. The CDR3 length is 13 residues. The CDR3 sequence: CAWSVRGGQPQHF. In DNA form, the CDR3 reads TGTGCCTGGAGTGTTCGGGGAGGGCAGCCCCAGCATTTT.

Here the CDR3 reads CAISEQDYGYTF. CDR3 DNA: TGTGCCATCAGTGAGCAGGACTATGGCTACACCTTC. The chain couples TRBV10-3 to TRBJ1-2; D is ambiguous. CDR1 is ENHRY, CDR2 SYGVKD, per germline. The CDR3 totals 12 residues. V shed 2 bases and J shed 3 bases, with 4 bases lying between them.

The rearrangement joins TRBV7-8 to TRBJ2-1, with 11 bases that match TRBD2. Germline values: CDR1 SGHVS, CDR2 FQNEAQ. CDR3 length: 18 amino acids. The V gene end was trimmed by 5 bases and the J gene end by 3 bases; junction bases not matched to a gene: 12. The CDR3 is CASSPSPAGTSGYNEQFF. The CDR3 coding sequence is TGTGCCAGCAGCCCTTCTCCCGCCGGGACTAGCGGCTACAATGAGCAGTTCTTC.

The J gene is TRBJ2-2, the V gene TRBV27; D possibly corresponds to TRBD1 (6 bases). Germline loops: CDR1 MNHEY, CDR2 SMNVEV (reference sequence). V was shortened by 4 bases and J by 1 base, with 10 bases between the two germline ends. There are 15 residues in the CDR3. CDR3 bases: TGTGCCAGCAGTTACGCAGGGGTGAACACCGGGGAGCTGTTTTTT. Translated: CASSYAGVNTGELFF.

CDR3: CASSLRTSGTGELFF. The CDR3 region has the DNA TGTGCCAGCAGTCTTAGGACTAGCGGAACCGGGGAGCTGTTTTTT. The gene calls are TRBV6-5 and TRBJ2-2; 10 nucleotides line up with TRBD2. V shed 5 bases and J 5 bases; nucleotides not matched to a gene: 5. Germline lookup yields CDR1 MNHEY and CDR2 SVGAGI. The CDR3 has 15 residues.